Included here is one T cell receptor (beta chain) sequence, with context. The CDR3 totals 17 residues. The germline gives CDR1 LNHNV, CDR2 YYDKDF (reference sequence). This entry belongs to a study of monozygotic twins with inflammatory bowel disease. TCRdb re-called the 5' RACE reads and catalogs CDR3 proteins one per entry, DNA excluded. Across about 330,000 distinct CDR3 sequences, the top ten clones capture over 2% of the sample. This TCR was sampled from a human donor with ulcerative colitis or Crohn's disease, or a healthy co-twin of an affected twin (not recorded which). The chain links TRBV15 to TRBJ2-3; TCRdb's assignment of TRBD1 cannot be checked, as there is no DNA. Sequencing was performed on blood. The CDR3 reads CATVPNTGKIDTDTQYF.